These T cell receptor beta chains were read from a single sample in a study of blood T cell repertoires in COVID-19. Assay used: immunoSEQ multiplex PCR; TCRdb lists only in-frame clones, some missing. The sample carries 300,000 to 400,000 clones, around 88% recorded once. Specimen: peripheral blood. These receptors came from a woman in her 30s with COVID-19, enrolled during active disease. Both conserved end residues are part of each CDR3. D genes are given only for firm matches. Some rows have no size entry. The others give once, few or many, or a class for an expanded clone.

D	J	size	V	DNA	CDR3
TRBD1	TRBJ1-6	few	TRBV28	TGTGCCAGCAGTCAAACAGGGGATAATTCACCCCTCCACTTT	CASSQTGDNSPLHF
.	TRBJ2-7	.	TRBV27	TGTGCCAGCAGTTTTGGGGGAGGAACCTACGAGCAGTACTTC	CASSFGGGTYEQYF
.	TRBJ2-5	.	TRBV5-6	TGTGCCAGCAGCCAAAAAGGGACATCCCAAGAGACCCAGTACTTC	CASSQKGTSQETQYF
TRBD1	TRBJ1-5	.	TRBV24-1	TGTGCCACCAGTGATCCCCGACAGGGGGCTGGCAATCAGCCCCAGCATTTT	CATSDPRQGAGNQPQHF
TRBD2	TRBJ2-1	.	TRBV2	TGTGCCAGCAGTCGGGACGGGGGGGAATACAATGAGCAGTTCTTC	CASSRDGGEYNEQFF
.	TRBJ1-2	once	TRBV29-1	TGCAGCGTTGAAGCCAGGTCTGGCTACACCTTC	CSVEARSGYTF
TRBD1	TRBJ1-1	.	TRBV7-8	TGTGCCAGCAGTATACTGACAGGGATGAACACTGAAGCTTTCTTT	CASSILTGMNTEAFF
TRBD1	TRBJ1-1	.	TRBV5-4	TGTGCCAGCAGCTTCGGGCCCGGGACAGAGGACACTGAAGCTTTCTTT	CASSFGPGTEDTEAFF
.	TRBJ2-3	.	TRBV7-9	TGTGCCAGCAGCGAAACAGCCACAGATACGCAGTATTTT	CASSETATDTQYF
.	TRBJ2-2	.	TRBV6-5	TGTGCCAGCAGTTACGGTTGGCTAGCGACCGGGGAGCTGTTTTTT	CASSYGWLATGELFF
.	TRBJ1-6	.	TRBV14	TGTGCCAGCAGCCTAGGGACACTATATAATTCACCCCTCCACTTT	CASSLGTLYNSPLHF
.	TRBJ1-2	.	TRBV5-4	TGTGCCAGCAGCTTGAGAGGAGGCTACACCTTC	CASSLRGGYTF
TRBD2	TRBJ2-1	.	TRBV24-1	TGTGCCACCAGTGAACCTGGACTAGCGGGGGGGAGCTCCTACAATGAGCAGTTCTTC	CATSEPGLAGGSSYNEQFF
TRBD2	TRBJ2-3	.	TRBV5-1	TGCGCCAGCAGCTCTTGGGGGGGTCCGCAGTATTTT	CASSSWGGPQYF
.	TRBJ1-1	.	TRBV7-9	TGTGCCAGCAGCTTAGACAGCGGCACTGAAGCTTTCTTT	CASSLDSGTEAFF
TRBD1	TRBJ1-2	.	TRBV9	TGTGCCAGCAGCGCCGAAGGACAGGGGTATGCTAACTATGGCTACACCTTC	CASSAEGQGYANYGYTF
TRBD2	TRBJ2-3	.	TRBV2	TGTGCCTCCTCCCCGGGAGCGGGGGGGTTGGATACGCAGTATTTT	CASSPGAGGLDTQYF
TRBD1	TRBJ2-1	.	TRBV19	TGTGCCAGTAGTTGGACAGGATCCTCCTACAATGAGCAGTTCTTC	CASSWTGSSYNEQFF
.	TRBJ1-6	.	TRBV28	TGTGCCAGCAGTTGGGACAATCCGAATTCACCCCTCCACTTT	CASSWDNPNSPLHF
.	TRBJ1-6	.	TRBV27	TGTGCCAGCAGACTAGACTATAACTCCTATAATTCACCCCTCCACTTT	CASRLDYNSYNSPLHF
.	TRBJ1-3	.	TRBV5-1	TGCGCCAGCAGCTTGGAGGGGTGGAGTTCTGGAAACACCATATATTTT	CASSLEGWSSGNTIYF
.	TRBJ2-2	once	TRBV7-2	TGTGCCAGCAGCTTAGGTCGGGTGGCCGGGGAGCTGTTTTTT	CASSLGRVAGELFF
.	TRBJ1-5	.	TRBV7-2	TGTGCCAGCAGGCCCGACATTAGCAATCAGCCCCAGCATTTT	CASRPDISNQPQHF
.	TRBJ2-7	once	TRBV7-2	TGTGCCAGCAGCTTAGGTCGGGGAAGAGGCTACGAGCAGTACTTC	CASSLGRGRGYEQYF
.	TRBJ2-7	.	TRBV27	TGTGCCAGCAGTCCCCTAGGTTCCATCTACGAGCAGTACTTC	CASSPLGSIYEQYF
TRBD2	TRBJ2-3	.	TRBV4-2	TGTGCCAGCAGCCAAGGCATAGGGTCTAGCGGGGGTGGGGATACGCAGTATTTT	CASSQGIGSSGGGDTQYF
.	TRBJ2-2	.	TRBV3-1/TRBV3-2	TGTGCCAGCAGCCCTCCTGCGAGCACCGGGGAGCTGTTTTTT	CASSPPASTGELFF
.	TRBJ1-2	few	TRBV28	TGTGCCAGCAGTTTACAGGGGATGAACTATGGCTACACCTTC	CASSLQGMNYGYTF
.	TRBJ1-3	.	TRBV7-9	TGTGCCAGCAGCCCCCGAACAGGGAACTCTGGAAACACCATATATTTT	CASSPRTGNSGNTIYF
.	TRBJ1-5	.	TRBV2	TGTGCCAGCAGTGACCGTGGAGGACAGCCCCAGCATTTT	CASSDRGGQPQHF
TRBD1	TRBJ2-7	.	TRBV27	TGTGCCAGCAGCCTGACAGGGGCCGATTCCTCCTACGAGCAGTACTTC	CASSLTGADSSYEQYF
.	TRBJ1-2	.	TRBV2	TGTGCCAGCAGTGACATATCAGGATACTATGGCTACACCTTC	CASSDISGYYGYTF
TRBD1	TRBJ1-6	.	TRBV5-1	TGCGCCAGCAGCTGGAACGGACAGGGCGCACCCCTCCACTTT	CASSWNGQGAPLHF
.	TRBJ2-1	few	TRBV7-9	TGTGCCAGCAGCTCCACAAGACAGCCCAGCTCCTACAATGAGCAGTTCTTC	CASSSTRQPSSYNEQFF
TRBD1	TRBJ1-1	.	TRBV19	TGTGCCAGTAGCCTCCCGGAGGACAGGGGGGAAACTGAAGCTTTCTTT	CASSLPEDRGETEAFF
.	TRBJ2-2	.	TRBV4-1	TGCGCCAGCAGCCAAGTTTCCCCGGGGGAGCTGTTTTTT	CASSQVSPGELFF
TRBD1	TRBJ2-7	.	TRBV5-1	TGCGCCAGCAGCCCGGGACAGGGACTCCACGAGCAGTACTTC	CASSPGQGLHEQYF
TRBD1	TRBJ1-4	.	TRBV5-6	TGTGCCAGCAGCACCTTCAGGGGGCGCCTGGAAAAACTGTTTTTT	CASSTFRGRLEKLFF
.	TRBJ2-3	.	TRBV4-1	TGCGCCAGCAGTGTTCAGGGAAACACAGATACGCAGTATTTT	CASSVQGNTDTQYF
.	TRBJ2-5	.	TRBV12-3/TRBV12-4	TGTGCCAGCAGTTTAGGGGGCTTAGAGACCCAGTACTTC	CASSLGGLETQYF
.	TRBJ1-3	.	TRBV7-8	TGTGCCAGCAGCGCGCAGAGGCGCGGGGGAAACACCATATATTTT	CASSAQRRGGNTIYF
.	TRBJ1-5	once	TRBV5-8	TGTGCCAGCAGCTTCATACTACAGCCCCAGCATTTT	CASSFILQPQHF
.	TRBJ2-6	.	TRBV19	TGTGCCAGTTCAGGGTACGCAAGTGGGGCCAACGTCCTGACTTTC	CASSGYASGANVLTF
.	TRBJ1-2	.	TRBV7-8	TGTGCCAGCAGCTCCTCCCCACAGTCTGTCTATGGCTACACCTTC	CASSSSPQSVYGYTF
TRBD1	TRBJ2-7	.	TRBV5-1	TGCGCCAGCAGCTTGGAAGGGCCAGGGGGTTGGTACGAGCAGTACTTC	CASSLEGPGGWYEQYF
.	TRBJ1-3	.	TRBV11-2	TGTGCCAGCAGCTTAGGCTATTCCTCTGGAAACACCATATATTTT	CASSLGYSSGNTIYF
.	TRBJ1-4	.	TRBV5-6	TGTGCCAGCAGCGCCTCCTATACCGCAACTAATGAAAAACTGTTTTTT	CASSASYTATNEKLFF
.	TRBJ1-6	.	TRBV4-2	TGTGCCAGCAGCCACGCTACAGGGTCGAGTTCACCCCTCCACTTT	CASSHATGSSSPLHF
TRBD1	TRBJ1-5	.	TRBV11-2	TGTGCCAGCAGCTTGGGGACAGGGGGCGGAAATCAGCCCCAGCATTTT	CASSLGTGGGNQPQHF
TRBD2	TRBJ2-1	.	TRBV2	TGTGCCAGCAGGATAAGACTAGCGGAGTCCTACAATGAGCAGTTCTTC	CASRIRLAESYNEQFF
.	TRBJ2-7	.	TRBV5-1	TGCGCCAGCAGCCCCAGGGGCACCAAGGGTTCGGGGAATCACGAGCAGTACTTC	CASSPRGTKGSGNHEQYF
TRBD2	TRBJ2-1	once	TRBV7-8	TGTGCCAGCAGCTCCTCTCATAGCGGGGGGCGGACCTACAATGAGCAGTTCTTC	CASSSSHSGGRTYNEQFF
TRBD1	TRBJ1-1	.	TRBV7-9	TGTGCCAGCAGCTTCCAGGGGGCTGAAGCTTTCTTT	CASSFQGAEAFF
TRBD1	TRBJ2-2	.	TRBV4-1	TGCGCCAGCAGACCGGGACAGGTTGACACCGGGGAGCTGTTTTTT	CASRPGQVDTGELFF